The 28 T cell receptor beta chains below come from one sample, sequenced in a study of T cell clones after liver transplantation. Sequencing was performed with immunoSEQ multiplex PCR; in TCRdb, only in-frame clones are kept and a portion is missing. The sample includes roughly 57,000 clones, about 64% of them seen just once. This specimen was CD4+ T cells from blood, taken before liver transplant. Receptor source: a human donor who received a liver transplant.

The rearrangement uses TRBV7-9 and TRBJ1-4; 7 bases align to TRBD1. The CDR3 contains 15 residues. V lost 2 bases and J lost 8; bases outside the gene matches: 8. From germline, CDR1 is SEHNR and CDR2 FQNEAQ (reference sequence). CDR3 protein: CASSLTGQTREKLFF. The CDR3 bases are TGTGCCAGCAGCTTAACGGGACAGACTAGGGAAAAACTGTTTTTT.

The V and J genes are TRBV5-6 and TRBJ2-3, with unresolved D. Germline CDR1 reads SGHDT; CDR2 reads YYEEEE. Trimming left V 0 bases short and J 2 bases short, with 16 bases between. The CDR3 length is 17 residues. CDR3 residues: CASSLVVGPGSTDTQYF. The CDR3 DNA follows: TGTGCCAGCAGCTTGGTCGTCGGTCCAGGCTCCACAGATACGCAGTATTTT.

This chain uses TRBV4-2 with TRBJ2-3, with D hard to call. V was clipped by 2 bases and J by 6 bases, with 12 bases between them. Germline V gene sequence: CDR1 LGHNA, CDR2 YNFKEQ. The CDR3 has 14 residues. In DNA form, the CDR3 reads TGTGCCAGCAGCCAAAACACTGGCGGCGATACGCAGTATTTT. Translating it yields CASSQNTGGDTQYF.

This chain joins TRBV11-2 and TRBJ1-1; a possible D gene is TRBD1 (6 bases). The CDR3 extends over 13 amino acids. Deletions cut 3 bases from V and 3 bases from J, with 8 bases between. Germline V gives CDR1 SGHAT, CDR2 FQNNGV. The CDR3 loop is CASSFNRDTEAFF. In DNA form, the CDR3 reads TGTGCCAGCAGCTTTAACAGGGACACTGAAGCTTTCTTT.

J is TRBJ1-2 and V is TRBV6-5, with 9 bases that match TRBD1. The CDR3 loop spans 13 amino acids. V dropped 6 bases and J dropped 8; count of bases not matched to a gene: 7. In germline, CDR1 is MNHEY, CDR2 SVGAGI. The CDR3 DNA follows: TGTGCCAGCAGCCGGGACAGGGAAGACGGCTACACCTTC. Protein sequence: CASSRDREDGYTF.

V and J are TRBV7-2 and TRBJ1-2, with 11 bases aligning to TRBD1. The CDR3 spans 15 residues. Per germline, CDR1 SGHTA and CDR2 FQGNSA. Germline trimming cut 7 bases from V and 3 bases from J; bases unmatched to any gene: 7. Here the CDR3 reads CASKPGQGVHYGYTF. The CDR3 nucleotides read TGTGCCAGCAAGCCGGGACAGGGGGTCCACTATGGCTACACCTTC. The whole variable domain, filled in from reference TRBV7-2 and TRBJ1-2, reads GAGVSQSPSNKVTEKGKDVELRCDPISGHTALYWYRQSLGQGLEFLIYFQGNSAPDKSGLPSDRFSAERTGGSVSTLTIQRTQQEDSAVYLCASKPGQGVHYGYTFGSGTRLTVV.

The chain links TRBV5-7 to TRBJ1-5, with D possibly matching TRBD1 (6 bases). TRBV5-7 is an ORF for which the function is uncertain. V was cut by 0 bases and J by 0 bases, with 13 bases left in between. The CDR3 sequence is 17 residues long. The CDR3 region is CASSLGQAHHSNQPQHF. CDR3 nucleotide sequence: TGTGCCAGCAGCTTGGGACAGGCCCACCATAGCAATCAGCCCCAGCATTTT.

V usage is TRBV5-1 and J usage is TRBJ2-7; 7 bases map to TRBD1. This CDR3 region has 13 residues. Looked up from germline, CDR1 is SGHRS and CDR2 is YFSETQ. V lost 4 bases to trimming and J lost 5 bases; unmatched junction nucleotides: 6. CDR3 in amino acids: CASSATGANEQYF. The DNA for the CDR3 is TGCGCCAGCAGCGCCACAGGGGCCAACGAGCAGTACTTC.

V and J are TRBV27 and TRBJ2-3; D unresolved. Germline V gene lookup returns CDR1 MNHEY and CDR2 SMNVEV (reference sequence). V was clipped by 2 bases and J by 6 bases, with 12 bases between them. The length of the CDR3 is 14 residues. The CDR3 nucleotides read TGTGCCAGCAGTTTACGGTACTTCGGGGATACGCAGTATTTT. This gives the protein CASSLRYFGDTQYF.

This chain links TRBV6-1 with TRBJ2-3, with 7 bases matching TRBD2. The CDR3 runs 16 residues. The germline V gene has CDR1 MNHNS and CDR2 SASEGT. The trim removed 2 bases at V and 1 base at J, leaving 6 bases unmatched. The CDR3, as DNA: TGTGCCAGCAGTGAAACTAACCGGGGGGGCACAGATACGCAGTATTTT. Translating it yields CASSETNRGGTDTQYF.

For the CDR3, the DNA is TGTGCCAGCAGCCCAGGGCTAGCGGAAGAGACCCAGTACTTC. Its translation is CASSPGLAEETQYF. The chain has TRBV7-3 and TRBJ2-5; 7 bases agree with TRBD2. V shed 5 bases and J 3 bases; nucleotides not matched to a gene: 6. CDR1 and CDR2 (germline): SGHTA, FQGTGA. There are 14 residues in the CDR3. The whole variable domain, filled in from reference TRBV7-3 and TRBJ2-5, reads GAGVSQTPSNKVTEKGKYVELRCDPISGHTALYWYRQSLGQGPEFLIYFQGTGAADDSGLPNDRFFAVRPEGSVSTLKIQRTERGDSAVYLCASSPGLAEETQYFGPGTRLLVL.

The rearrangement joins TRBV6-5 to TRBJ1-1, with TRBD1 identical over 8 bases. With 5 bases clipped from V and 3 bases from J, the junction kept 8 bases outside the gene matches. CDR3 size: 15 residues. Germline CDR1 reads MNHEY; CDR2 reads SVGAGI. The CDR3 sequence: CASSPLGQGDTEAFF. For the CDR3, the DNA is TGTGCCAGCAGTCCCCTCGGACAGGGCGACACTGAAGCTTTCTTT.

In DNA form, the CDR3 reads TGTGCCAGCAGCTTAGCCTTCACAGGCGGGGAGCTGTTTTTT. This encodes CASSLAFTGGELFF. The chain links TRBV7-9 to TRBJ2-2, with D perhaps TRBD1 (5 bases). This CDR3 region has 14 residues. V lost 0 bases, J lost 7 bases, and 9 bases lay in between. Germline V gives CDR1 SEHNR, CDR2 FQNEAQ (reference sequence). The full variable domain, in which reference TRBV7-9 and TRBJ2-2 provide the parts outside the CDR3, is DTGVSQNPRHKITKRGQNVTFRCDPISEHNRLYWYRQTLGQGPEFLTYFQNEAQLEKSRLLSDRFSAERPKGSFSTLEIQRTEQGDSAMYLCASSLAFTGGELFFGEGSRLTVL.

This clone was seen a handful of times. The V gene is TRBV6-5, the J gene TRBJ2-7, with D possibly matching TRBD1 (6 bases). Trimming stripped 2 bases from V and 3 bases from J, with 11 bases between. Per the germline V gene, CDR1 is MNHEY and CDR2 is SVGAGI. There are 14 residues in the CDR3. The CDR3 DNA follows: TGTGCCAGCAGTTACCTGGGACACCACTACGAGCAGTACTTC. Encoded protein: CASSYLGHHYEQYF.

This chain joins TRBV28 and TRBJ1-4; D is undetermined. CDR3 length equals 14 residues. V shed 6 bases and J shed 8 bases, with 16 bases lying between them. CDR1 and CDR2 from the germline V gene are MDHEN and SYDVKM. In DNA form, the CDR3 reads TGTGCCAGCAGGACGGCGGGGTATGAGGAAAAACTGTTTTTT. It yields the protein CASRTAGYEEKLFF.

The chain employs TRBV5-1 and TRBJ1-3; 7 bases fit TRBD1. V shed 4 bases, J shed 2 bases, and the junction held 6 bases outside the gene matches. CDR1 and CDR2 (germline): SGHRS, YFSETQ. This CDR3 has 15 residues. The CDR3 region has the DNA TGCGCCAGCAGCACCGGGACAGTGCCTGGAAACACCATATATTTT. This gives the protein CASSTGTVPGNTIYF.

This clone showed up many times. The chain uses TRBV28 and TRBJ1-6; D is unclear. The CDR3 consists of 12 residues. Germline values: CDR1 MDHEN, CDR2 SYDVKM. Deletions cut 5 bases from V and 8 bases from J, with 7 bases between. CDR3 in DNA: TGTGCCAGCAGTCCCCTTGATTCACCCCTCCACTTT. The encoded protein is CASSPLDSPLHF.

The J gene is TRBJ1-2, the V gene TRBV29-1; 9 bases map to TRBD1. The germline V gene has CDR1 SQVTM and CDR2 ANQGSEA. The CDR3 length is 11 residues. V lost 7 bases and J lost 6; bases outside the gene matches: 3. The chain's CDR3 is CSGRQGDGYTF. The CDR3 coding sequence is TGCAGCGGTAGACAGGGGGATGGCTACACCTTC.

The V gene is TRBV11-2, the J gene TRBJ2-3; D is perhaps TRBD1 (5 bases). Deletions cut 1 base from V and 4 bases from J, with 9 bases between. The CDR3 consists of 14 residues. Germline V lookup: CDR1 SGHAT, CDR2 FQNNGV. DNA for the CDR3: TGTGCCAGCAGCTTAGGGGGCTTCCCAGATACGCAGTATTTT. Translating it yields CASSLGGFPDTQYF.

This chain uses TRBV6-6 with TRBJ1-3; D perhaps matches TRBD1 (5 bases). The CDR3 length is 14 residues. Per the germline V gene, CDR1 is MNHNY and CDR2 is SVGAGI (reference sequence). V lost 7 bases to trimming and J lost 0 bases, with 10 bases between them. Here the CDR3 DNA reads TGTGCCAGCATTAAGGGGAACTCTGGAAACACCATATATTTT. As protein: CASIKGNSGNTIYF.

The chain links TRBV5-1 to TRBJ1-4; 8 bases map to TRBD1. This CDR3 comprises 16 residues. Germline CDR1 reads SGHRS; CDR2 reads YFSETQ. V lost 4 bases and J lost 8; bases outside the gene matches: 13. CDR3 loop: CASSQRDRMPGEKLFF. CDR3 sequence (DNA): TGCGCCAGCAGCCAGAGGGACAGGATGCCTGGGGAAAAACTGTTTTTT.

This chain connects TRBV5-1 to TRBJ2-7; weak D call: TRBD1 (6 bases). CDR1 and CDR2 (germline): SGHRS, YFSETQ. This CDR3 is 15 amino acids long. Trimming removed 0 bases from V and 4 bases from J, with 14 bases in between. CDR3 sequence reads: CASSLAGTTGYEQYF. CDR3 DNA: TGCGCCAGCAGCTTGGCTGGAACGACAGGATACGAGCAGTACTTC. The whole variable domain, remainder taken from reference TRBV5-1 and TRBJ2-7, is KAGVTQTPRYLIKTRGQQVTLSCSPISGHRSVSWYQQTPGQGLQFLFEYFSETQRNKGNFPGRFSGRQFSNSRSEMNVSTLELGDSALYLCASSLAGTTGYEQYFGPGTRLTVT.

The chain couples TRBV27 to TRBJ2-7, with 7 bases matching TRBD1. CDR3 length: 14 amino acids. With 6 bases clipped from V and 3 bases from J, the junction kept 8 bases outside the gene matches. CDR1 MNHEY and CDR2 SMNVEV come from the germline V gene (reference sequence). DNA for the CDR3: TGTGCCAGCAGCGGACAGGCTTTCCGCTACGAGCAGTACTTC. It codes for CASSGQAFRYEQYF.

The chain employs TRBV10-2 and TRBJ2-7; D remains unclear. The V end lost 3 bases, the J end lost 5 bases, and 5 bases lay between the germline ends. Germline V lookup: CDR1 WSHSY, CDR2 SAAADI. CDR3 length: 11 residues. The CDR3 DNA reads TGCGCCAGCAGTGAAACTGACGAGCAGTACTTC. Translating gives CASSETDEQYF.

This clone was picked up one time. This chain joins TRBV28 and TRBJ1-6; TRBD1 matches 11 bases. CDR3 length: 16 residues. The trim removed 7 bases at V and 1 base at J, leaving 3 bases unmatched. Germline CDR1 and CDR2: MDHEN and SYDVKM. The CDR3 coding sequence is TGTGCCAGCACAGGACAGGGGGCATCCTATAATTCACCCCTCCACTTT. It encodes CASTGQGASYNSPLHF. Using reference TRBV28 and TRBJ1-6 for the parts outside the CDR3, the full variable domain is DVKVTQSSRYLVKRTGEKVFLECVQDMDHENMFWYRQDPGLGLRLIYFSYDVKMKEKGDIPEGYSVSREKKERFSLILESASTNQTSMYLCASTGQGASYNSPLHFGNGTRLTVT.

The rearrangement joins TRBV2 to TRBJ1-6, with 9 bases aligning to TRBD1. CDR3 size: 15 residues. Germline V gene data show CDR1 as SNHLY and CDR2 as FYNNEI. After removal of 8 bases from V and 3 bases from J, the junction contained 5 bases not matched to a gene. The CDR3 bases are TGTGCCAGCTTGCCGGACAGGGGCTATAATTCACCCCTCCACTTT. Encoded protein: CASLPDRGYNSPLHF. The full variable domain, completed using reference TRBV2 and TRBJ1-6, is EPEVTQTPSHQVTQMGQEVILRCVPISNHLYFYWYRQILGQKVEFLVSFYNNEISEKSEIFDDQFSVERPDGSNFTLKIRSTKLEDSAMYFCASLPDRGYNSPLHFGNGTRLTVT.

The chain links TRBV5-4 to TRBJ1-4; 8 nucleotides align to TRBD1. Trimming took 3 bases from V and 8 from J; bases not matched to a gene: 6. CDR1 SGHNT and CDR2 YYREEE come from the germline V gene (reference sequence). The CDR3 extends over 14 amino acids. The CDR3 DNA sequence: TGTGCCAGCAGCTCCGGACAGGGAGGAGAAAAACTGTTTTTT. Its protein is CASSSGQGGEKLFF.

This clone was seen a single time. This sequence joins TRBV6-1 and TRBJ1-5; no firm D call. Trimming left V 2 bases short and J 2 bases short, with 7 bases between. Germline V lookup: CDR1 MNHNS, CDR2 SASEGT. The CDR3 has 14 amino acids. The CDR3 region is CASSEMAGNQPQHF. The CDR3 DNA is TGTGCCAGCAGTGAAATGGCAGGCAATCAGCCCCAGCATTTT.